The clone carrying this TCR beta chain was counted a few times. V lost 4 bases, J lost 13 bases, and 13 bases lay in between. Germline lookup yields CDR1 SGHTA and CDR2 FQGNSA. The CDR3 loop spans 11 amino acids. These data originate in a study of blood T cells in healthy people across ages. Primed by a sample-barcoded 5' primer and a J-beta primer mix, a second PCR proceeded for about 7 to 12 cycles. TCRdb re-called the 5' RACE reads with MiXCR, one entry per CDR3 protein. The sample holds approximately 850,000 distinct CDR3 sequences, around two fifths seen once. This receptor was obtained from a man aged 60 to 75 in good health. The chain carries TRBV7-2 and TRBJ2-5; D perhaps matches TRBD1 (6 bases). What was sequenced was blood. The CDR3 protein is CASSSLGAVYF. The CDR3 DNA follows: TGTGCCAGCAGCTCTTTGGGGGCCGTGTACTTC.